This T cell receptor beta chain is from a study of technical replicates of blood from a handful of donors. With V trimmed by 1 base and J by 3 bases, 2 bases remained unmatched. Germline V gives CDR1 SGHKS, CDR2 YYEKEE (reference sequence). This CDR3 has 14 residues. Profiled with immunoSEQ multiplex PCR; TCRdb holds only in-frame clones, not every one. Among roughly 15,000 clones listed, more than 75% were seen once. This receptor was taken from a human donor in good health. The chain joins TRBV5-5 to TRBJ1-2; TRBD1 matches at 8 bases. Material: PBMCs. The CDR3 sequence is CASSLYRGDYGYTF. DNA for the CDR3: TGTGCCAGCAGCTTGTACAGGGGGGACTATGGCTACACCTTC.